Presented here are 24 T cell receptor beta chains from one specimen sequenced in a study of T cell repertoires in cytomegalovirus infection (dated by TCRdb to the late 2010s). These receptors' antigens are unknown. Reads for this sample came from an Illumina HiSeq 1500. The public reads were quality trimmed at Q25 with fastp and then assembled into clones with MiXCR by TCRdb, keeping productive beta chains. Every entry covers one CDR3 protein and lists the most common genes and DNA from its rows. The sample data list around 900,000 distinct CDR3 sequences, and 30% to 40% of these were observed just once. The ten most abundant clones make up around 15% of the sample. Explained via the paper, the treatment or condition label denotes: in vitro stimulation with specific CMV peptide epitopes to enrich CMV-specific T cells. The specimen was cultured CD8+ T cells from PBMCs, collected from culture after CMV antigen stimulation. The origin of the receptors is a human donor in good health (CMV status not recorded). Some clones in this sample may be carry-over from other donors' samples.

The table lists this clonotype with many counts. V is TRBV4-2 and J is TRBJ2-2; 9 nucleotides line up with TRBD2. The CDR3 totals 16 residues. V shed 4 bases, J shed 5 bases, and the junction held 8 bases outside the gene matches. Germline-derived CDR1 and CDR2 are LGHNA and YNFKEQ. As DNA, the CDR3 is TGTGCCAGCAGCCCCACAGCGGGGGGCGGGACCGGGGAGCTGTTTTTT. Translation: CASSPTAGGGTGELFF.

V is TRBV12-3 or TRBV12-4 and J is TRBJ1-2; D uncertain. V was cut by 3 bases and J by 9 bases, with 11 bases left in between. The CDR3 contains 12 residues. This chain's CDR3 is CASSFSTFSYTF. Here the CDR3 DNA reads TGTGCCAGCAGTTTCTCCACGTTTAGCTACACCTTC.

This clonotype has a handful of counts. The rearrangement uses TRBV7-9 and TRBJ2-3; D perhaps matches TRBD2 (5 bases). The CDR3 consists of 13 residues. Trimming pared 4 bases from V and 6 bases from J, leaving 11 bases between. The germline gives CDR1 SEHNR, CDR2 FQNEAQ (reference sequence). As DNA, the CDR3 is TGTGCCAGCAGCTCCCGGGGTTACGATACGCAGTATTTT. Translation: CASSSRGYDTQYF.

In this sample, this clonotype turned up many times. The chain uses TRBV11-2 and TRBJ1-1; 8 positions agree with TRBD1. The V segment lost 5 bases and the J segment 0 bases; nucleotides outside the gene matches: 8. Germline V gene data show CDR1 as SGHAT and CDR2 as FQNNGV. The CDR3 sequence is 16 residues long. Here the CDR3 reads CASSLWDRKMNTEAFF. The CDR3, as DNA: TGTGCCAGCAGCCTCTGGGACAGGAAGATGAACACTGAAGCTTTCTTT.

This clonotype was detected only a few times. The chain recombines TRBV12-5 with TRBJ2-3; perhaps TRBD1 as D (7 bases). Germline V lookup: CDR1 LGHNT, CDR2 FRNRAP. The V end was cut by 7 bases, the J end by 5 bases, with 22 bases between. The CDR3 sequence is 16 residues long. CDR3 DNA: TGTGCTAGTGCCCCAACCATAGACAGGGAGGTAGATACGCAGTATTTT. Amino acids: CASAPTIDREVDTQYF.

J is TRBJ1-1 and V is TRBV4-1, with 10 positions matching TRBD1. The ends lost 0 bases at V and 5 bases at J; junction bases unmatched: 3. The CDR3 is 15 residues long. Germline V CDR1 and CDR2: MGHRA, YSYEKL. CDR3 in amino acids: CASSQETGGGTEAFF. CDR3 nucleotide sequence: TGCGCCAGCAGCCAAGAGACAGGGGGCGGAACTGAAGCTTTCTTT.

The V call is TRBV27, the J call TRBJ1-1; TRBD1 might be the D (5 bases). There are 12 residues in the CDR3. Germline-derived CDR1 and CDR2 are MNHEY and SMNVEV (reference sequence). As DNA, the CDR3 is TGTTCCACCGGGACGGCGAACACTGAAGCTTTCTTT. This translates into CSTGTANTEAFF.

This sequence joins TRBV6-5 and TRBJ2-1; 10 nucleotides agree with TRBD2. This CDR3 comprises 18 residues. Germline CDR1 and CDR2: MNHEY and SVGAGI. Unmatched junction bases numbered 10, after V lost 0 bases and J lost 5 bases. In DNA form, the CDR3 reads TGTGCCAGCAGTTACTCTCATTACCAGCGGGGGGGCAACAATGAGCAGTTCTTC. Protein sequence: CASSYSHYQRGGNNEQFF.

This chain links TRBV11-2 with TRBJ2-2, with 11 bases fitting TRBD2. The junction had 10 bases not matched to a gene; V was cut back by 1 base and J by 6 bases. This CDR3 is built from 18 residues. Germline V gene lookup returns CDR1 SGHAT and CDR2 FQNNGV. CDR3: CASSLGLAGGLVSGELFF. The DNA of the CDR3 is TGTGCCAGCAGCTTAGGGCTAGCGGGGGGACTTGTCTCCGGGGAGCTGTTTTTT. The full variable domain, with the rest looked up from reference TRBV11-2 and TRBJ2-2, is EAGVAQSPRYKIIEKRQSVAFWCNPISGHATLYWYQQILGQGPKLLIQFQNNGVVDDSQLPKDRFSAERLKGVDSTLKIQPAKLEDSAVYLCASSLGLAGGLVSGELFFGEGSRLTVL.

This clonotype was observed a few times. The gene calls are TRBV3-1 and TRBJ1-2; D may be TRBD1 (6 bases). Germline CDR1 is LGHDT and CDR2 is YNNKEL (reference sequence). The CDR3 runs 13 residues. The V end lost 0 bases, the J end lost 7 bases, and 9 bases lay between the germline ends. CDR3: CASSQEAGVGYTF. The CDR3 DNA sequence: TGTGCCAGCAGCCAAGAGGCAGGGGTTGGCTACACCTTC.

CDR3 DNA sequence: TGTGCCAGCAGTCCGCAGTATCCGGACAGTTACTATGGCTACACCTTC. Its protein is CASSPQYPDSYYGYTF. This chain links TRBV27 with TRBJ1-2, with a possible D match to TRBD1 (6 bases). Germline V gene lookup returns CDR1 MNHEY and CDR2 SMNVEV (reference sequence). CDR3 length: 16 amino acids. V was trimmed by 5 bases and J by 3 bases, leaving 19 bases between them.

This clonotype showed up just a few times. This chain uses TRBV29-1 with TRBJ2-7, with 9 bases matching TRBD1. Germline CDR1 and CDR2: SQVTM and ANQGSEA. The trim removed 0 bases at V and 9 bases at J, leaving 15 bases unmatched. This CDR3 is 16 amino acids long. CDR3 DNA sequence: TGCAGCGTTGAAGAGAAGACCGGGACAGGGCCCCTACGGCAGTACTTC. Translating gives CSVEEKTGTGPLRQYF.

CDR3 amino acids: CASSTRGYSTDTQYF. The CDR3 DNA reads TGTGCCAGTAGCACCAGGGGGTATAGCACAGATACGCAGTATTTT. The chain has TRBV19 and TRBJ2-3; 7 nucleotides line up with TRBD1. This CDR3 has 15 amino acids. Germline assignment: CDR1 LNHDA and CDR2 SQIVND (reference sequence). With V trimmed by 6 bases and J by 0 bases, 6 bases remained unmatched.

The chain couples TRBV15 to TRBJ2-1, with 9 bases fitting TRBD1. The V gene end was trimmed by 4 bases and the J gene end by 6 bases; junction bases not matched to a gene: 16. CDR1 LNHNV and CDR2 YYDKDF come from the germline V gene (reference sequence). The CDR3 length is 18 residues. The CDR3 DNA sequence: TGTGCCACCAGCAAGGGGGACAGGGTCGGTTGGTATAGCAATGAGCAGTTCTTC. It translates to CATSKGDRVGWYSNEQFF.

This clonotype came up a few times. The chain joins TRBV10-3 to TRBJ2-2, with D perhaps assigned TRBD1 or TRBD2 (6 bases each). V was trimmed by 10 bases and J by 4 bases, leaving 16 bases between them. There are 14 residues in the CDR3. CDR1 is ENHRY and CDR2 is SYGVKD in the germline V gene. The CDR3 coding sequence is TGTGCCACGGGAACGGGGGCGTTCACCGGGGAGCTGTTTTTT. This codes for CATGTGAFTGELFF.

With regard to this clonotype: One junction end does not reproduce the germline sequence, and a read error may be involved. CDR3 protein: CASSIGGTNCGYTF. The CDR3 coding sequence is TGTGCCAGTAGTATTGGGGGAACTAACTGTGGCTACACCTTC. The gene calls are TRBV19 and TRBJ1-2; possibly TRBD1 for D (5 bases). The CDR3 runs 14 residues. Per the germline V gene, CDR1 is LNHDA and CDR2 is SQIVND (reference sequence).

V gene TRBV5-8 combines with J gene TRBJ2-7; 8 bases are shared with TRBD1. CDR1 and CDR2 from the germline V gene are SGHTS and YDEGEE. V shed 4 bases, J shed 5 bases, and the junction held 11 bases outside the gene matches. The CDR3 consists of 15 residues. The CDR3 sequence: CASSPGPGGMHEQYF. The DNA for the CDR3 is TGTGCCAGCAGCCCCGGCCCAGGGGGCATGCACGAGCAGTACTTC.

The table lists this clonotype with a few counts. The chain uses TRBV6-2 or TRBV6-3 and TRBJ2-3, with 11 bases identical to TRBD1. The V and J ends lost 4 bases and 6 bases, in that order; junction bases with no gene match: 6. The CDR3 has 15 amino acids. Germline assignment: CDR1 MNHEY and CDR2 SVGEGT. CDR3 amino acids: CASSFGQGAWDTQYF. CDR3 sequence (DNA): TGTGCCAGCAGTTTTGGACAGGGGGCGTGGGATACGCAGTATTTT.

Notes on this clonotype: A read error may explain this, as a much larger clone is one base away. The V call is TRBV27, the J call TRBJ1-1; no firm D call. CDR1 and CDR2 (germline): MNHEY, SMNVEV (reference sequence). CDR3 length equals 14 residues. V lost 4 bases to trimming and J lost 2 bases, with 11 bases between them. The chain's CDR3 is CASSSRPPNTEAFF. The CDR3 region has the DNA TGTGCCAGCAGTTCCAGGCCGCCTAACACTGAAGCTTTCTTT.

Worth noting for this clonotype: A much larger clone sits a single nucleotide away, making a read error possible. The chain is built from TRBV7-4 and TRBJ2-2; D gene uncertain. Trimming removed 3 bases at V and 10 bases at J, with 9 bases between. The CDR3 is 12 residues long. CDR1 and CDR2 from the germline V gene are SGHVT and SQSDAQ. CDR3 DNA: TGTGCCAGCAGCTTGTACTCCGCGGAGCTGTTTTTT. Protein: CASSLYSAELFF.

Only a few counts were recorded for this clonotype. The chain recombines TRBV19 with TRBJ2-6; possibly TRBD1 for D (6 bases). The CDR3 loop spans 17 amino acids. CDR1 is LNHDA and CDR2 is SQIVND in the germline V gene (reference sequence). Trimming removed 5 bases from V and 0 bases from J, with 14 bases in between. In DNA form, the CDR3 reads TGTGCCAGTAGTCCGACAGGCTATCACTCTGGGGCCAACGTCCTGACTTTC. It codes for CASSPTGYHSGANVLTF. The full variable domain, rest sourced from reference TRBV19 and TRBJ2-6, is DGGITQSPKYLFRKEGQNVTLSCEQNLNHDAMYWYRQDPGQGLRLIYYSQIVNDFQKGDIAEGYSVSREKKESFPLTVTSAQKNPTAFYLCASSPTGYHSGANVLTFGAGSRLTVL.

The V call is TRBV5-1, the J call TRBJ2-3; 14 bases match TRBD2. CDR1 and CDR2 (germline): SGHRS, YFSETQ. Unmatched junction bases numbered 5, after V lost 0 bases and J lost 5 bases. CDR3 length: 17 residues. CDR3 residues: CASSLGLAGGQGDTQYF. DNA for the CDR3: TGCGCCAGCAGCTTGGGACTAGCGGGGGGGCAGGGAGATACGCAGTATTTT.

This clonotype was detected a few times. V and J are TRBV2 and TRBJ2-5; D is uncertain. V lost 11 bases and J lost 2, with 9 bases in between. Germline lookup yields CDR1 SNHLY and CDR2 FYNNEI. The CDR3 runs to 11 residues. CDR3 sequence reads: CAGIMQETQYF. CDR3 DNA: TGTGCCGGGATAATGCAAGAGACCCAGTACTTC.

This clonotype was counted a single time. This chain uses TRBV20-1 with TRBJ2-2; D is ambiguous. Per germline, CDR1 DFQATT and CDR2 SNEGSKA (reference sequence). V shed 0 bases and J shed 4 bases, with 9 bases lying between them. The CDR3 totals 14 residues. CDR3 in DNA: TGCAGTGCTAGAGATCTCTTTGTCACCGGGGAGCTGTTTTTT. It codes for CSARDLFVTGELFF.